This T cell receptor (beta chain) was identified during a study of regulatory T cells in long-lasting Graves disease. CDR1 GTSNPN and CDR2 SVGIG come from the germline V gene (reference sequence). The CDR3 spans 14 residues. V shed 0 bases and J shed 8 bases, with 14 bases lying between them. Time point of the sample: persistent/refractory GD, antithyroid drugs over 5 years with positive TRAb. PBMCs were the source of the RNA used for TCR sequencing. Patients were from an endocrinology department in Xi'an, China. Relying on iRepertoire HTBI primers and Arm-PCR of CDR3 regions, the team built TCR beta libraries. TCRdb re-derived calls from the multiplex PCR reads in MiXCR, one entry per CDR3 protein. The sample holds about 470,000 distinct CDR3 sequences, less than 25% seen once.

The source material was peripheral blood mononuclear cells (PBMCs), sampled when the disease was refractory, from a patient treated with antithyroid drugs. This clonotype was obtained from a female donor with Graves disease. The chain has TRBV30 and TRBJ1-5, with D maybe TRBD1 (5 bases). The CDR3 region has the DNA TGTGCCTGGAGTGTACGGGGGACCCGGGAGCCCCAGCATTTT. Its translation: CAWSVRGTREPQHF.